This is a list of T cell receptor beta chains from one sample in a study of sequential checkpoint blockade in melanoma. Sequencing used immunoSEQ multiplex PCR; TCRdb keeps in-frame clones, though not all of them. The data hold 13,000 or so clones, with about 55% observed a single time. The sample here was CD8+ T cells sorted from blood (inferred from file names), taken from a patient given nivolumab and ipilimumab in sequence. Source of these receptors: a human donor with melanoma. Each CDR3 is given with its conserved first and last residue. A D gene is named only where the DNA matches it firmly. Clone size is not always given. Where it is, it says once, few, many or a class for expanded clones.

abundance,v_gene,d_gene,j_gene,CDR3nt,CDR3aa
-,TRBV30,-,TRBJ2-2,TGTGCCTGGAGTCCCGACAGCGTTACCGGGGAGCTGTTTTTT,CAWSPDSVTGELFF
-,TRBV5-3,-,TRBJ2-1,TGTGCCAGCAGCTTAACAGATGAGCAGTTCTTC,CASSLTDEQFF
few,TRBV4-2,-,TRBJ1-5,TGTGCCAGCAGCCAAGAGGGGGAGGGCGCCAATCAGCCCCAGCATTTT,CASSQEGEGANQPQHF
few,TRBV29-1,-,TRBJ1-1,TGCAGCGTTGGTTCCTACACTGAAGCTTTCTTT,CSVGSYTEAFF
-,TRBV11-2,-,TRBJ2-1,TGTGCCAGCAGCTCTCCCCTGGACAGCCGCTCCAATGAGCAGTTCTTC,CASSSPLDSRSNEQFF
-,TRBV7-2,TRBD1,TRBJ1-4,TGTGCCAGCAGCTTAGCGTGGGAGACAGGGGTTGAAAAACTGTTTTTT,CASSLAWETGVEKLFF
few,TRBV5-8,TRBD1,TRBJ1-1,TGTGCCAGCAGCTTGCAGGGACAGCTCACTGAAGCTTTCTTT,CASSLQGQLTEAFF
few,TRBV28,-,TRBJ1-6,TGTGCCAGCAGTTTAGCGGTGGGGGGAGGTTCACCCCTCCACTTT,CASSLAVGGGSPLHF
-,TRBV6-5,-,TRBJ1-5,TGTGCCAGCAGTAATTATCAGGATCAGCCCCAGCATTTT,CASSNYQDQPQHF
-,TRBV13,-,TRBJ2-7,TGTGCCAGCAGCTTGGCCAGTGCCCGGCGGCCTGCCGAGCAGTACTTC,CASSLASARRPAEQYF
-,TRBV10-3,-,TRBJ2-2,TGTGCCATCAGAGGGAGTCTAACGTCCGGGGAGCTGTTTTTT,CAIRGSLTSGELFF
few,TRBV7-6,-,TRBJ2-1,TGTGCCAGCAGCTTAGTGCCAAGGGGCAACAATGAGCAGTTCTTC,CASSLVPRGNNEQFF
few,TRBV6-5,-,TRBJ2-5,TGTGCCAGCAGTTACGTTTGGAGGGCAGAGACCCAGTACTTC,CASSYVWRAETQYF
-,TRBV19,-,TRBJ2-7,TGTGCCAGTAGCTATGCTGGACTATCCTACGAGCAGTACTTC,CASSYAGLSYEQYF
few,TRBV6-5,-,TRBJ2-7,TGTGCCAGCAGCTCGGGGGGCCAAGACTCCGAGCAGTACTTC,CASSSGGQDSEQYF
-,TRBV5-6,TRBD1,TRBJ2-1,TGTGCCAGCAGCTTGTCCGGGACAGCGTACAATGAGCAGTTCTTC,CASSLSGTAYNEQFF
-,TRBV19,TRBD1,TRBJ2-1,TGTGCCAGTAGTCTCACAGGGGCCTTCTACAATGAGCAGTTCTTC,CASSLTGAFYNEQFF
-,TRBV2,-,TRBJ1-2,TGTGCCAGCAGTGACAGGGTCTATGGCTACACCTTC,CASSDRVYGYTF
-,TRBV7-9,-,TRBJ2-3,TGTGCCAGCAGCTCAATTTCAGATACGCAGTATTTT,CASSSISDTQYF
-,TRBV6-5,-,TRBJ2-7,TGTGCCAGCAGTTGGGAGGGGGTTAGCTCCTACGAGCAGTACTTC,CASSWEGVSSYEQYF
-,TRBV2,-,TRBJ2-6,TGTGCCAGCAGTGAAGCGGATGAGGGTCGGGGGACAGACTACTCTGGGGCCAACGTCCTGACTTTC,CASSEADEGRGTDYSGANVLTF
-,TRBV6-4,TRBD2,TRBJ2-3,TGTGCCAGCAGTGACCGCGGGGGGGCCACAGATACGCAGTATTTT,CASSDRGGATDTQYF
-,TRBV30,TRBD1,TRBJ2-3,TGTGCCTGGATTCCCTATCCCGGGACAGGGGGCCCAGATACGCAGTATTTT,CAWIPYPGTGGPDTQYF
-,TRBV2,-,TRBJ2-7,TGTGCCAGCAGGCAAACGGGGTTGGGCGACGAGCAGTACTTC,CASRQTGLGDEQYF
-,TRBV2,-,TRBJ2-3,TGTGCCAGCAGTGCTGGGGCAGGGGCCACAGATACGCAGTATTTT,CASSAGAGATDTQYF
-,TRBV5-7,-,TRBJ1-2,TGTGCCAGCAGCTCTGACAGGAGTGGGTATGGCTACACCTTC,CASSSDRSGYGYTF
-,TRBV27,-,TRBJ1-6,TGTGCCAGCAGTTTGATGGGCGGGTCCTATAATTCACCCCTCCACTTT,CASSLMGGSYNSPLHF